One and the same sample provided the 8 T cell receptor beta chains below, sequenced in a study of cytomegalovirus exposure and HLA in healthy donors. Vbeta (60) and Jbeta (13) primers were used in the PCR. Method: immunoSEQ multiplex PCR; TCRdb's copy keeps in-frame clones and lacks some. Of about 86,000 clones detected, around 71% appear once; the ten largest clones hold approximately 8.9%. The specimen sequenced was PBMCs. All receptors derive from a man aged 55 to 70 in good health and CMV-seronegative.

V and J are TRBV30 and TRBJ2-2; 8 positions match TRBD1. Looked up from germline, CDR1 is GTSNPN and CDR2 is SVGIG (reference sequence). V dropped 5 bases and J dropped 2; count of bases not matched to a gene: 13. CDR3 length equals 17 residues. The CDR3 DNA follows: TGTGCCTGGGGCCGGGACAGGACCTCGACTAACACCGGGGAGCTGTTTTTT. Protein: CAWGRDRTSTNTGELFF.

This clone was seen once. The chain couples TRBV11-2 to TRBJ2-5; the D gene is possibly TRBD1 (6 bases). Germline CDR1 SGHAT, CDR2 FQNNGV. The CDR3 has 14 residues. The V and J ends lost 4 bases and 5 bases respectively, with 14 bases between them. The CDR3 bases are TGTGCCAGCAGCTCATTCAGGGGCAGGGAGACCCAGTACTTC. This encodes CASSSFRGRETQYF.

The rearrangement uses TRBV29-1 and TRBJ2-5; TRBD1 matches 10 bases. The CDR3 is 16 residues long. The V and J ends lost 6 bases and 8 bases, in that order; junction bases with no gene match: 18. In germline, CDR1 is SQVTM, CDR2 ANQGSEA. The CDR3: CSVVGTPGQGPGTQYF. The CDR3 DNA sequence: TGCAGCGTCGTGGGCACCCCGGGACAGGGGCCTGGTACCCAGTACTTC.

This clone has just a few counts. The chain joins TRBV7-9 to TRBJ1-1, with a possible D match to TRBD1 (5 bases). V lost 1 base and J lost 0, with 6 bases in between. The CDR3 loop spans 14 amino acids. Germline assignment: CDR1 SEHNR and CDR2 FQNEAQ (reference sequence). CDR3 loop: CASSLGGLNTEAFF. The CDR3, as DNA: TGTGCCAGCAGCTTAGGGGGCTTGAACACTGAAGCTTTCTTT.

The chain couples TRBV9 to TRBJ2-5; 12 bases are a match to TRBD2. V gave up 4 bases and J gave up 5 bases; unmatched junction bases: 6. The CDR3 is 15 residues long. Germline lookup yields CDR1 SGDLS and CDR2 YYNGEE. The CDR3 bases are TGTGCCAGCAGCTACACCGGGACTAGCGGGGAGACCCAGTACTTC. It specifies CASSYTGTSGETQYF.

This chain uses TRBV5-4 with TRBJ2-1; 8 bases line up with TRBD2. The CDR3 spans 12 residues. V shed 4 bases and J 7 bases; nucleotides not matched to a gene: 1. Germline values: CDR1 SGHNT, CDR2 YYREEE (reference sequence). The CDR3 nucleotides are TGTGCCAGCAGCCCGGGAGGGAATGAGCAGTTCTTC. Translation gives CASSPGGNEQFF.

The chain combines TRBV20-1 with TRBJ1-1; unclear D gene. V was clipped by 4 bases and J by 10 bases, with 13 bases between them. This CDR3 has 11 amino acids. Germline V gene data show CDR1 as DFQATT and CDR2 as SNEGSKA (reference sequence). The DNA of the CDR3 is TGCAGTGCTAAGCCGCGGGAGGTAGCTTTCTTT. As protein: CSAKPREVAFF.

This chain uses TRBV2 with TRBJ1-3; unclear D gene. This CDR3 spans 15 amino acids. Germline V gene lookup returns CDR1 SNHLY and CDR2 FYNNEI. V lost 2 bases and J 0 bases, leaving 8 bases between the germline ends. The CDR3 sequence: CASSESADSGNTIYF. The CDR3 nucleotides are TGTGCCAGCAGTGAATCTGCGGACTCTGGAAACACCATATATTTT.